Each of the 3 T cell receptor beta chains below was sequenced from the same sample in a study of CD8 T cells in ankylosing spondylitis. General observations from the study: What seemed typical of ankylosing spondylitis blood was a TCR beta motif built from eight highly homologous variants.

No antigen is known for these receptors. TCRdb re-called the 5' RACE reads through MiXCR, storing one row per CDR3 protein. In the table there are around 770,000 distinct CDR3 sequences, approximately 10% of which are singletons. Sequences were obtained from blood, either unsorted or a sorted T cell fraction (not recorded which). The receptors stem from a male donor with ankylosing spondylitis.

The genes are TRBV29-1 and TRBJ2-2; TRBD1 or TRBD2 may be the D gene (7 bases each). Germline V gene sequence: CDR1 SQVTM, CDR2 ANQGSEA. V shed 8 bases and J shed 6 bases, with 19 bases lying between them. This CDR3 is built from 14 residues. This CDR3 reads CSTSSGGDPGELFF. In nucleotides, the CDR3 is TGCAGCACCTCCTCAGGGGGGGATCCCGGGGAGCTGTTTTTT.

This clonotype was seen ten or more times. The V and J genes are TRBV7-6 and TRBJ2-1, with TRBD1 matching over 9 bases. Germline CDR1 and CDR2: SGHVS and FNYEAQ. CDR3 length: 15 amino acids. V shed 5 bases, J shed 6 bases, and the junction held 8 bases outside the gene matches. The CDR3 sequence is CASSRYTDRGNEQFF. The DNA of the CDR3 is TGTGCCAGCAGCCGATATACGGACAGGGGCAATGAGCAGTTCTTC. Drawing the rest from reference TRBV7-6 and TRBJ2-1, the complete variable domain is GAGVSQSPRYKVTKRGQDVALRCDPISGHVSLYWYRQALGQGPEFLTYFNYEAQQDKSGLPNDRFSAERPEGSISTLTIQRTEQRDSAMYRCASSRYTDRGNEQFFGPGTRLTVL.

This clonotype was counted between two and nine times. The chain couples TRBV20-1 to TRBJ1-1; tentative D call: TRBD1 (5 bases). The V gene's germline CDR1 is DFQATT and CDR2 SNEGSKA (reference sequence). The ends were cut back, 3 bases at V and 6 bases at J, with 8 bases in the middle. The CDR3 totals 11 residues. CDR3 protein: CSARAGPEAFF. CDR3 bases: TGCAGTGCTAGGGCGGGGCCTGAAGCTTTCTTT.